This is a list of T cell receptor beta chains from one sample in a study of blood T cell repertoires in COVID-19. The data were produced by immunoSEQ multiplex PCR, yet TCRdb's version contains in-frame clones alone and is incomplete. In the table there are 300,000 or so clones, about 89% of which are singletons. The sequencing sample was made of peripheral blood. The receptors come from a woman between 45 and 65 years old who had recovered from COVID-19. Each CDR3 is given without its conserved first and last residue. For some rows the clone size is stated as once, few or many, or as a class when expanded; others skip it.

>NA|TRBJ2-3|TRBV9
ASSVERLTDTQY
>NA|TRBJ1-2|TRBV2
ASILFEGWGYT
>NA|TRBJ2-3|TRBV4-2
ASSQDPLGQGVTDTQY
>NA|TRBJ1-2|TRBV30
AWSGVNYGYT
>NA|TRBJ2-1|TRBV7-2
ASSLRLAGVREQF
>NA|TRBJ2-7|TRBV6-5
AGRTGVSYEQY
>once|TRBJ2-7|TRBV4-1
ASSPTPSSYEQY
>NA|TRBJ1-2|TRBV4-3
ASSQFLAGRGYT
>NA|TRBJ2-5|TRBV10-3
AISVLEGQGAWETQY
>NA|TRBJ2-1|TRBV10-3
AISESTGDGEQF
>NA|TRBJ2-7|TRBV19
ASSMGDRASYEQY
>NA|TRBJ2-2|TRBV5-4
ASLAGSNTGELF
>NA|TRBJ1-3|TRBV5-1
ASSLDRDSGNTIY
>once|TRBJ1-3|TRBV30
AWSALRGSSGNTIY
>NA|TRBJ2-7|TRBV4-1
ASTPEASGVPYEQY
>NA|TRBJ2-7|TRBV28
ASRATGSYEQY
>NA|TRBJ2-1|TRBV6-2/TRBV6-3
ASSSSTAGEQF
>NA|TRBJ2-2|TRBV27
ASSLPQLPGELF
>NA|TRBJ2-1|TRBV28
ASSSITGLAAYNEQF
>NA|TRBJ1-1|TRBV6-5
ASTQDRGKGKAF
>NA|TRBJ1-6|TRBV28
ASSPRDRGWSPLH
>NA|TRBJ1-5|TRBV30
AWSHRGGNQPQH
>NA|TRBJ2-7|TRBV4-3
ASSQELAGLYEQY
>once|TRBJ1-4|TRBV27
ASSPVPGSLGEKLF
>NA|TRBJ2-5|TRBV11-2
ASSQGAVGETQY
>NA|TRBJ2-2|TRBV27
ASTTHTGELF
>NA|TRBJ1-2|TRBV5-6
ASSLRGQGAGSYGYT
>NA|TRBJ1-1|TRBV7-8
ASSSPGQGPLNTEAF
>NA|TRBJ2-7|TRBV12-5
ASGLVVALSYEQY
>NA|TRBJ2-6|TRBV9
ASSVDGRGFGANVLT
>NA|TRBJ2-7|TRBV5-1
ASSWGQGLAEQY
>NA|TRBJ2-7|TRBV6-5
ASSQRDREYEQY
>NA|TRBJ1-3|TRBV11-2
ASSFSTSGNTIY
>NA|TRBJ2-1|TRBV19
ASSIDGSGVSNEQF
>NA|TRBJ2-1|TRBV5-4
ASSPPGRLETYNEQF
>NA|TRBJ1-2|TRBV5-1
ASSLRQNYGYT
>NA|TRBJ2-1|TRBV19
ASSLGLATNEQF
>NA|TRBJ2-7|TRBV28
ASIHRNTYEQY
>NA|TRBJ1-4|TRBV18
ASSPGQGYEKLF